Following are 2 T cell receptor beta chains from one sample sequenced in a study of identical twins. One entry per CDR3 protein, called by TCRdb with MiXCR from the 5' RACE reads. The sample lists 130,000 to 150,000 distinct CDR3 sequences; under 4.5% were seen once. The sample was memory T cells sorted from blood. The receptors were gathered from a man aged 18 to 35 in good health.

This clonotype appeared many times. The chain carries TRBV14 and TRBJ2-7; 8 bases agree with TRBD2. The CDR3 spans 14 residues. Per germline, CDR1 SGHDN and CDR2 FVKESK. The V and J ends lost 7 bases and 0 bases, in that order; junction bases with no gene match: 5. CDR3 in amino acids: CASTRSGSSYEQYF. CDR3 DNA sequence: TGTGCCAGCACGAGGAGCGGGAGCTCCTACGAGCAGTACTTC.

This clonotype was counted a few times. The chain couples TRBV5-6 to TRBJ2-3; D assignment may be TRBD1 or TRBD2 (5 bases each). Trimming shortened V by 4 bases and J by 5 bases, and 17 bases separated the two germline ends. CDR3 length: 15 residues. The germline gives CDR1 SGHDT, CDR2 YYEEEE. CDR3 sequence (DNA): TGTGCCAGCAGCATAAACGGGGCTATGGGAGATACGCAGTATTTT. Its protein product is CASSINGAMGDTQYF.